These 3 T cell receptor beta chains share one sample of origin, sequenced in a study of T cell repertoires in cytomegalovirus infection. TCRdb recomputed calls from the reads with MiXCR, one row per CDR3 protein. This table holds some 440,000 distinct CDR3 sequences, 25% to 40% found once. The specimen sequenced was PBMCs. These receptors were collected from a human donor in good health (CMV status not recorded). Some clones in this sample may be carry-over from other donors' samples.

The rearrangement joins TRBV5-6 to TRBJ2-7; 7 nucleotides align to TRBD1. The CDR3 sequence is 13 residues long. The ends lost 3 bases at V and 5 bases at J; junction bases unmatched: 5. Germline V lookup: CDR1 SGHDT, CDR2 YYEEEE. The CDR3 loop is CASSWGQTDEQYF. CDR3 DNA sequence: TGTGCCAGCAGCTGGGGACAGACCGACGAGCAGTACTTC.

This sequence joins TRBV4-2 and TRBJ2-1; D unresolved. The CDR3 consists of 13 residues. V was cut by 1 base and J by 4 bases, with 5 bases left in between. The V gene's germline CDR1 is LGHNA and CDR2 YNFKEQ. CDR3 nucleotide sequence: TGTGCCAGCAGCCAAGTCATGTACAATGAGCAGTTCTTC. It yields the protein CASSQVMYNEQFF.

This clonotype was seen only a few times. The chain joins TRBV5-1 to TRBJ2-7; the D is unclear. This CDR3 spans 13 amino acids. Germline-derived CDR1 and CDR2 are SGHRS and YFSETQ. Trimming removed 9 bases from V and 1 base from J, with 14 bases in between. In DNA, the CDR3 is TGCGCCACCTCCCTGGGCAGTTCCTACGAGCAGTACTTC. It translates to CATSLGSSYEQYF. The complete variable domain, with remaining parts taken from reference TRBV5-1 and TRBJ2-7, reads KAGVTQTPRYLIKTRGQQVTLSCSPISGHRSVSWYQQTPGQGLQFLFEYFSETQRNKGNFPGRFSGRQFSNSRSEMNVSTLELGDSALYLCATSLGSSYEQYFGPGTRLTVT.